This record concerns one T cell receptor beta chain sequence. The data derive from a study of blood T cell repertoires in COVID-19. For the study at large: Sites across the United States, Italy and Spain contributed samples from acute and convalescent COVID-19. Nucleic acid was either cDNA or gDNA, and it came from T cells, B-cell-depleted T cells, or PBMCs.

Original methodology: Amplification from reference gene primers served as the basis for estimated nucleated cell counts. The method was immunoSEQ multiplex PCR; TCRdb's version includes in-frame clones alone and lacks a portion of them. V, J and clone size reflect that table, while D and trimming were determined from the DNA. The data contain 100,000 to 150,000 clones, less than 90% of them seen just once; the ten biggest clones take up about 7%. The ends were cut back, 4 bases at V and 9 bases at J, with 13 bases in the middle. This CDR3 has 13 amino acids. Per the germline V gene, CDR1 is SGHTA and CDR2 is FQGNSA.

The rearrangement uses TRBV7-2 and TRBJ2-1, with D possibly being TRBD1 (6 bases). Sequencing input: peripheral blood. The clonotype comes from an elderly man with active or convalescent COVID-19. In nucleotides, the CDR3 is TGTGCCAGCAGCTGGCGGACAGACGGTGAGCAGTTCTTC. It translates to CASSWRTDGEQFF.